This T cell receptor beta chain was recorded in a study of blood T cell repertoires in COVID-19. The wider study: Researchers got acute and convalescent COVID-19 samples from the United States, Italy and Spain.

Authors' methods: For nucleated cells, counts were estimated from reference gene primer amplification. Clones were read by immunoSEQ multiplex PCR, and TCRdb kept only the in-frame ones, dropping some. V and J calls and clone size follow that table, whereas D and trimming were derived from the DNA. The table lists roughly 250,000 clones, 83% of them singletons, with around 5.2% in the top ten. The sequenced sample was peripheral blood. The source is a human donor in a cohort sampled during active COVID-19.

The CDR3 DNA follows: TGTGCCAGAAGCAGACAGGGGGCGGTCACTGAAGCTTTCTTT. Its translation is CARSRQGAVTEAFF. The V and J genes are TRBV7-5 and TRBJ1-1; the table's D call TRBD1 went unverified against the DNA. TRBV7-5 is termed a pseudogene. The CDR3 length is 14 residues.